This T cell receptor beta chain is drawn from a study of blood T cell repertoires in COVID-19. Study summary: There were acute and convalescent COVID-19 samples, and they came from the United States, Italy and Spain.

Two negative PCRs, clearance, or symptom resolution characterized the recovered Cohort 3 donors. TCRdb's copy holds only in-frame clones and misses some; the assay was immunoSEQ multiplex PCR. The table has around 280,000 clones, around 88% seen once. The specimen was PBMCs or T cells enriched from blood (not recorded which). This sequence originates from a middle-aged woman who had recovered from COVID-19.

The CDR3, as DNA: TGTGCCAGCAGGACCCGGGGCTCCTACGAGCAGTACTTC. It yields the protein CASRTRGSYEQYF. The gene calls are TRBV27 and TRBJ2-7, with a possible D match to TRBD2 (5 bases). The V end was cut by 6 bases, the J end by 0 bases, with 9 bases between. The CDR3 contains 13 residues. From germline, CDR1 is MNHEY and CDR2 SMNVEV (reference sequence).